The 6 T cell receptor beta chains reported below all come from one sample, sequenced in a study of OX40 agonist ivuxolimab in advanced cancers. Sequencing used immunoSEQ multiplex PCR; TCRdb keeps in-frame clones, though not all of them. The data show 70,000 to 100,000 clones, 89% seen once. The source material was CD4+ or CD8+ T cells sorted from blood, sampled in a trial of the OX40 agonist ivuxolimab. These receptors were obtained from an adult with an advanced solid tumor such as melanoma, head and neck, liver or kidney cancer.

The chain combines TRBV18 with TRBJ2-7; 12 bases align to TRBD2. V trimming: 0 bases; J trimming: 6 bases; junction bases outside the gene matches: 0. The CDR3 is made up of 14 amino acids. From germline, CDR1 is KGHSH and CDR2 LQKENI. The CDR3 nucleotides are TGTGCCAGCTCACCACCGACTAGCGGGGGCGAGCAGTACTTC. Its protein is CASSPPTSGGEQYF.

CDR3 sequence reads: CASSTTTSGTSYNEQFF. The CDR3 bases are TGCGCCAGCAGCACCACGACTAGCGGGACGTCCTACAATGAGCAGTTCTTC. This rearrangement joins TRBV5-1 to TRBJ2-1; 11 bases line up with TRBD2. Germline CDR1 reads SGHRS; CDR2 reads YFSETQ. The CDR3 sequence is 17 residues long. V shed 4 bases and J 1 base; nucleotides not matched to a gene: 7. Full variable domain (rest looked up from reference TRBV5-1 and TRBJ2-1): KAGVTQTPRYLIKTRGQQVTLSCSPISGHRSVSWYQQTPGQGLQFLFEYFSETQRNKGNFPGRFSGRQFSNSRSEMNVSTLELGDSALYLCASSTTTSGTSYNEQFFGPGTRLTVL.

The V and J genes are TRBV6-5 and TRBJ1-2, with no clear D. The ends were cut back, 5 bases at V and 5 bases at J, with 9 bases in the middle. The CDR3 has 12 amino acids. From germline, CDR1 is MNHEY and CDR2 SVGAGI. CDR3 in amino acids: CASSNIGYGYTF. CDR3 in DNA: TGTGCCAGCAGTAACATAGGGTATGGCTACACCTTC.

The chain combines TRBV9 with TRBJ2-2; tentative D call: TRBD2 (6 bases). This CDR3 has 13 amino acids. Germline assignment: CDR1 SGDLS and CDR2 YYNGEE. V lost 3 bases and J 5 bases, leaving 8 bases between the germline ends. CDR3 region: CASSAGLTGELFF. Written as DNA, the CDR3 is TGTGCCAGCAGCGCCGGACTAACCGGGGAGCTGTTTTTT.

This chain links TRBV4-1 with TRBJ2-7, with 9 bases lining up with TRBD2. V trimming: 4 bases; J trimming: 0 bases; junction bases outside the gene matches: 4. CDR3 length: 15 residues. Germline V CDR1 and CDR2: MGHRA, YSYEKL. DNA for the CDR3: TGCGCCAGCAGCCGGGGACTAGCCAGCTCCTACGAGCAGTACTTC. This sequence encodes CASSRGLASSYEQYF.

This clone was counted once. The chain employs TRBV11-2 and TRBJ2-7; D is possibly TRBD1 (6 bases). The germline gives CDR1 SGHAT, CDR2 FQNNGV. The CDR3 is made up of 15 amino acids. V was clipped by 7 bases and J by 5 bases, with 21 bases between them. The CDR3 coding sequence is TGTGCCAGCAAATCGTCCCGGGACATTCTCAACGAGCAGTACTTC. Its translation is CASKSSRDILNEQYF.